Following are 31 T cell receptor beta chains from one sample sequenced in a study of blood T cell repertoires in COVID-19. Some clones are missing from TCRdb's copy, which holds only in-frame ones; the method was immunoSEQ multiplex PCR. The table has 150,000 to 200,000 clones, approximately 80% seen once. Sequencing was carried out using PBMCs or T cells enriched from blood (not recorded which). The source of these receptors is a man aged 50-60 years who had recovered from COVID-19.

In its sample, this clone was seen a few times. The rearrangement links TRBV28 to TRBJ1-3, with D unclear. The CDR3 loop spans 16 amino acids. CDR1 and CDR2 (germline): MDHEN, SYDVKM. Deletions cut 5 bases from V and 2 bases from J, with 16 bases between. The CDR3 coding sequence is TGTGCCAGCAGTGCCCCGGGGATCCCCCCTGGAAACACCATATATTTT. Its translation is CASSAPGIPPGNTIYF.

This sequence joins TRBV6-5 and TRBJ1-5, with 8 bases that match TRBD1. J was trimmed by 3 bases and V by 5 bases; bases with no gene match: 6. This CDR3 comprises 15 residues. Germline CDR1 MNHEY, CDR2 SVGAGI. The CDR3 DNA is TGTGCCAGCAGTACTGGGACAGGCTTCAATCAGCCCCAGCATTTT. Translating it yields CASSTGTGFNQPQHF.

Notes on this clone: A read error may produce the germline difference seen at one junction end. This chain links TRBV6-4 with TRBJ2-5, with D tentatively TRBD2 (6 bases). Germline CDR1 is MRHNA and CDR2 is SNTAGT. The CDR3 length is 13 residues. CDR3 residues: CASSASSEEAQYF. The CDR3 bases are TGTGCCAGCAGTGCTTCTAGCGAAGAGGCCCAGTACTTC.

This chain joins TRBV6-5 and TRBJ2-5; 7 bases line up with TRBD2. J lost 5 bases, V lost 6 bases, and 9 bases had no gene match. Per the germline V gene, CDR1 is MNHEY and CDR2 is SVGAGI. The CDR3 covers 14 residues. In nucleotides, the CDR3 is TGTGCCAGCAGCGAGCGGGGACGCGGGGAGACCCAGTACTTC. It yields the protein CASSERGRGETQYF.

The chain recombines TRBV10-3 with TRBJ2-7; 10 nucleotides agree with TRBD1. Trimming at V came to 5 bases and at J to 4 bases, leaving 5 bases not matched to a gene. The CDR3 consists of 14 residues. Germline lookup yields CDR1 ENHRY and CDR2 SYGVKD. CDR3 DNA sequence: TGTGCCATCAGTCCGGGACAGGGGTCGTACGAGCAGTACTTC. It specifies CAISPGQGSYEQYF.

The chain uses TRBV4-1 and TRBJ2-1; maybe TRBD1 (6 bases). Trimming stripped 6 bases from V and 10 bases from J, with 10 bases between. Germline V gene sequence: CDR1 MGHRA, CDR2 YSYEKL. There are 11 residues in the CDR3. In DNA, the CDR3 is TGCGCCAGCAGACAGGGACGAGAGCAGTTCTTC. Protein sequence: CASRQGREQFF.

The chain is built from TRBV24-1 and TRBJ2-1, with 9 nucleotides matching TRBD1. Per germline, CDR1 KGHDR and CDR2 SFDVKD. With V trimmed by 6 bases and J by 6 bases, 11 bases remained unmatched. This CDR3 is built from 16 residues. CDR3 nucleotides: TGTGCCACCAGTACCGCCGGGACAGGGACTGCCAATGAGCAGTTCTTC. Its translation: CATSTAGTGTANEQFF.

The chain carries TRBV28 and TRBJ1-4; D is unclear. This CDR3 region has 16 residues. The germline V gene has CDR1 MDHEN and CDR2 SYDVKM. V was shortened by 5 bases and J by 5 bases, with 18 bases between the two germline ends. The DNA of the CDR3 is TGTGCCAGCAGTGCCTCTGGATCGGGAAGAAATGAAAAACTGTTTTTT. Its protein product is CASSASGSGRNEKLFF.

CDR3 DNA sequence: TGTGCCTGGAGCAGGAGGGGACAGGGGGCCTACGAGCAGTACTTC. This sequence encodes CAWSRRGQGAYEQYF. The chain combines TRBV30 with TRBJ2-7; 11 bases are a match to TRBD1. The junction had 6 bases not matched to a gene; V was cut back by 3 bases and J by 2 bases. The CDR3 covers 15 residues. Germline V gene lookup returns CDR1 GTSNPN and CDR2 SVGIG (reference sequence).

The chain uses TRBV11-2 and TRBJ2-7; D possibly corresponds to TRBD2 (5 bases). Germline V gene sequence: CDR1 SGHAT, CDR2 FQNNGV. The CDR3 runs to 17 residues. With 2 bases removed from V and 7 bases from J, the gap between germline ends came to 24 bases. The CDR3 region is CASSLPRQSGGSGEQYF. In nucleotides, the CDR3 is TGTGCCAGCAGCTTACCAAGGCAGAGTGGTGGGTCGGGGGAGCAGTACTTC.

This clone was observed once. The rearrangement joins TRBV5-6 to TRBJ1-1; possible D gene TRBD1, 6 bases. CDR1 SGHDT and CDR2 YYEEEE come from the germline V gene. The CDR3 sequence is 14 residues long. Trimming took off 0 bases at V and 0 bases at J, with 6 bases between the two ends. The CDR3 DNA reads as TGTGCCAGCAGCTTGGGACAGGTGAACACTGAAGCTTTCTTT. It yields the protein CASSLGQVNTEAFF. Supplemented by reference TRBV5-6 and TRBJ1-1, the full variable domain reads DAGVTQSPTHLIKTRGQQVTLRCSPKSGHDTVSWYQQALGQGPQFIFQYYEEEERQRGNFPDRFSGHQFPNYSSELNVNALLLGDSALYLCASSLGQVNTEAFFGQGTRLTVV.

This clone was seen repeatedly, ten times or more. V usage is TRBV10-3 and J usage is TRBJ2-2; 8 bases line up with TRBD1. The V gene's germline CDR1 is ENHRY and CDR2 SYGVKD. This CDR3 is built from 14 residues. The junction had 9 bases not matched to a gene; V was cut back by 10 bases and J by 5 bases. The CDR3 nucleotides read TGTGCCACAGGACAGGGTTTAGAGACCGGGGAGCTGTTTTTT. It yields the protein CATGQGLETGELFF.

The rearrangement links TRBV10-1 to TRBJ2-3; 7 bases map to TRBD1. This CDR3 contains 16 residues. After removal of 3 bases from V and 4 bases from J, the junction contained 10 bases not matched to a gene. Germline loops: CDR1 WNHNN, CDR2 SYGVQD (reference sequence). CDR3 region: CASSDYQRGQADTQYF. CDR3 in DNA: TGCGCCAGCAGTGATTATCAGAGGGGGCAAGCAGATACGCAGTATTTT.

The CDR3 region has the DNA TGCAGCGTTGTTGGCGGGGGTGGACCCTACGAGCAGTACTTC. Protein sequence: CSVVGGGGPYEQYF. The chain has TRBV29-1 and TRBJ2-7, with 7 bases that match TRBD2. CDR3 length equals 14 residues. J lost 2 bases, V lost 4 bases, and 8 bases had no gene match. Germline V gene sequence: CDR1 SQVTM, CDR2 ANQGSEA.

The chain employs TRBV5-1 and TRBJ2-3; TRBD2 matches 10 bases. This CDR3 comprises 15 residues. V trimming: 2 bases; J trimming: 4 bases; junction bases outside the gene matches: 4. Germline V gene lookup returns CDR1 SGHRS and CDR2 YFSETQ. The chain's CDR3 is CASSFDGLAADTQYF. The CDR3 coding sequence is TGCGCCAGCAGCTTCGACGGACTAGCGGCAGATACGCAGTATTTT.

This rearrangement joins TRBV6-1 to TRBJ1-4, with 7 bases matching TRBD1. Germline CDR1 reads MNHNS; CDR2 reads SASEGT. The junction had 8 bases not matched to a gene; V was cut back by 2 bases and J by 5 bases. CDR3 length: 16 amino acids. CDR3 in DNA: TGTGCCAGCAGTGAACCGTATCAGGGGGTGAATGAAAAACTGTTTTTT. Protein: CASSEPYQGVNEKLFF.

V and J are TRBV7-9 and TRBJ2-3; D remains ambiguous. V lost 5 bases, J lost 8 bases, and 11 bases lay in between. The CDR3 runs to 12 residues. The V gene's germline CDR1 is SEHNR and CDR2 FQNEAQ (reference sequence). The CDR3 sequence is CASSVMAGTQYF. Written as DNA, the CDR3 is TGTGCCAGCAGCGTCATGGCAGGTACGCAGTATTTT.

The V and J genes are TRBV3-1 (or the pseudogene TRBV3-2) and TRBJ2-1, with 9 bases that match TRBD2. After removal of 0 bases from V and 3 bases from J, the junction contained 3 bases not matched to a gene. The CDR3 has 16 amino acids. Germline CDR1 LGHDT, CDR2 YNNKEL (reference sequence). The CDR3 sequence: CASSQDSGGLYNEQFF. DNA of the CDR3: TGTGCCAGCAGCCAAGATAGCGGGGGCCTCTACAATGAGCAGTTCTTC.

The J gene is TRBJ2-1, the V gene TRBV4-1, with 13 bases aligning to TRBD2. The CDR3 spans 15 residues. The V and J ends lost 4 bases and 5 bases, in that order; junction bases with no gene match: 2. Germline CDR1 and CDR2: MGHRA and YSYEKL. This CDR3 is CASSPGLAGNNEQFF. CDR3 in DNA: TGCGCCAGCAGCCCGGGACTAGCGGGAAACAATGAGCAGTTCTTC.

The chain joins TRBV3-1 (or the pseudogene TRBV3-2) to TRBJ2-5; 9 bases are a match to TRBD1. V was pared by 5 bases and J by 6 bases, with 7 bases of the junction left unmatched. The CDR3 contains 14 residues. The germline CDR1 and CDR2 sequences are LGHDT and YNNKEL (reference sequence). The CDR3 nucleotides are TGTGCCAGCAGCTACCGGGACAGGGTAAAGACCCAGTACTTC. Amino acid sequence: CASSYRDRVKTQYF.

This clone turned up a few times. V is TRBV5-1 and J is TRBJ1-3; TRBD1 might be the D (6 bases). Trimming removed 1 base at V and 0 bases at J, with 11 bases between. Germline lookup yields CDR1 SGHRS and CDR2 YFSETQ. The CDR3 totals 16 residues. Written as DNA, the CDR3 is TGCGCCAGCAGCTTGACGCAGGGGATCTCTGGAAACACCATATATTTT. Its translation: CASSLTQGISGNTIYF.

The chain joins TRBV28 to TRBJ2-7, with D possibly matching TRBD1 (6 bases). V lost 7 bases, J lost 4 bases, and 20 bases lay in between. Germline CDR1 is MDHEN and CDR2 is SYDVKM. CDR3 size: 15 residues. CDR3 in amino acids: CASTATGKISYEQYF. In nucleotides, the CDR3 is TGTGCCAGCACTGCAACAGGGAAGATAAGTTACGAGCAGTACTTC.

The rearrangement links TRBV5-8 to TRBJ2-7; tentative D call: TRBD2 (5 bases). This CDR3 contains 15 residues. The germline V and J ends were trimmed by 2 bases and 3 bases, with 15 bases remaining between them. The V gene's germline CDR1 is SGHTS and CDR2 YDEGEE. Here the CDR3 reads CASSLSRWTYYEQYF. In DNA form, the CDR3 reads TGTGCCAGCAGCTTAAGTCGGTGGACTTACTACGAGCAGTACTTC.

V gene TRBV18 combines with J gene TRBJ1-5; possibly TRBD1 for D (5 bases). Germline V gene data show CDR1 as KGHSH and CDR2 as LQKENI. CDR3 size: 16 residues. The V gene lost 3 bases and the J gene lost 1 base, with 13 bases spanning the gap. CDR3 bases: TGTGCCAGCTCACCCTTCGCGGGGGTGAGCAATCAGCCCCAGCATTTT. Translating gives CASSPFAGVSNQPQHF. Full variable domain (outside the CDR3, taken from reference TRBV18 and TRBJ1-5): NAGVMQNPRHLVRRRGQEARLRCSPMKGHSHVYWYRQLPEEGLKFMVYLQKENIIDESGMPKERFSAEFPKEGPSILRIQQVVRGDSAAYFCASSPFAGVSNQPQHFGDGTRLSIL.

This clone showed up just once. The genes are TRBV5-1 and TRBJ2-5; TRBD1 might be the D (5 bases). The V and J ends lost 4 bases and 5 bases respectively, with 18 bases between them. Germline V lookup: CDR1 SGHRS, CDR2 YFSETQ. The CDR3 length is 15 residues. The CDR3 DNA sequence: TGCGCCAGCAGCCCCCGAAGGGGCGAAGGGGAGACCCAGTACTTC. Its protein product is CASSPRRGEGETQYF. Combining the CDR3 with reference TRBV5-1 and TRBJ2-5 gives the whole variable domain KAGVTQTPRYLIKTRGQQVTLSCSPISGHRSVSWYQQTPGQGLQFLFEYFSETQRNKGNFPGRFSGRQFSNSRSEMNVSTLELGDSALYLCASSPRRGEGETQYFGPGTRLLVL.

V usage is TRBV7-2 and J usage is TRBJ1-1; D is unclear. The CDR3 contains 14 residues. Trimming took off 4 bases at V and 0 bases at J, with 9 bases between the two ends. CDR1 and CDR2 from the germline V gene are SGHTA and FQGNSA. CDR3 nucleotide sequence: TGTGCCAGCAGCTCTCTATCCATGAACACTGAAGCTTTCTTT. This translates into CASSSLSMNTEAFF.

The chain combines TRBV28 with TRBJ1-5; 7 positions agree with TRBD1. The V and J ends lost 7 bases and 6 bases, in that order; junction bases with no gene match: 9. From germline, CDR1 is MDHEN and CDR2 SYDVKM. The CDR3 runs 14 residues. CDR3: CASTPEGARQPQHF. The CDR3, as DNA: TGTGCCAGCACCCCTGAGGGGGCCCGTCAGCCCCAGCATTTT.

This sequence joins TRBV10-3 and TRBJ2-2, with 8 bases aligning to TRBD1. Looked up from germline, CDR1 is ENHRY and CDR2 is SYGVKD. V lost 4 bases and J lost 3; bases outside the gene matches: 7. This CDR3 has 16 residues. This chain's CDR3 is CAISGTGSKDTGELFF. The CDR3 DNA reads TGTGCCATCAGTGGGACAGGGTCCAAAGACACCGGGGAGCTGTTTTTT.

The chain uses TRBV10-2 and TRBJ2-1; 9 bases map to TRBD1. The CDR3 sequence is 15 residues long. Trimming cost V 7 bases and J 6 bases; bases outside gene matches: 10. Looked up from germline, CDR1 is WSHSY and CDR2 is SAAADI. CDR3 residues: CASKHRDRVTNEQFF. CDR3 in DNA: TGCGCCAGCAAACACCGGGACAGGGTCACCAATGAGCAGTTCTTC.

The V and J genes are TRBV5-1 and TRBJ1-4; tentative D call: TRBD1 (6 bases). CDR3 length equals 16 residues. V gave up 1 base and J gave up 8 bases, with 18 bases separating them. Germline V lookup: CDR1 SGHRS, CDR2 YFSETQ. The CDR3 sequence is CASSLNGGRENEKLFF. CDR3 DNA: TGCGCCAGCAGCTTGAATGGGGGCAGGGAGAACGAAAAACTGTTTTTT.

The genes are TRBV5-1 and TRBJ2-4; TRBD1 might be the D (5 bases). Germline CDR1 is SGHRS and CDR2 is YFSETQ. The CDR3 is 16 amino acids. Deletions cut 4 bases from V and 0 bases from J, with 14 bases between. The CDR3 sequence: CASSREQTAAKNIQYF. CDR3 DNA: TGCGCCAGCAGCAGGGAACAGACAGCAGCCAAAAACATTCAGTACTTC.